A selection of T cell receptor beta chains follows, all from one sample in a study of shared clonotypes between healthy human individuals. TCRdb keeps only in-frame clones here, not all; method: immunoSEQ multiplex PCR. Counted here are roughly 2.1 million clones, approximately 94% occurring once; the ten biggest clones make up approximately 1.7%. Sequenced input: naive CD8+ T cells from PBMCs. Receptors were obtained from a man aged 18 to 30 in good health. Some clones in this sample may be carry-over from other donors' samples. Each CDR3 is given without its conserved first and last residue.

v_call cdr3_aa
TRBV13 ASSFRSSLNTEAF
TRBV28 ASSKQGSPLGGYT
TRBV2 ASSAGTYGYT
TRBV15 ATSRGRGFDNEQF
TRBV7-2 ASSLAGLAGGAYEQY
TRBV7-3 ASSLSRTGPGANVLT
TRBV29-1 SVEDGDIVYEQF
TRBV28 ASSLYVDEQF
TRBV13 ASTSGRGIEQY
TRBV7-9 ASSLGGPGQGAFTQY
TRBV9 ASGRPARQVNTGELF
TRBV29-1 SVELVSSGANVLT
TRBV20-1 SFPRGTEAF
TRBV7-2 ASSLYRLAGFYEQY
TRBV30 ACLAGGMYNEQF
TRBV2 AGTEGRGSYEQY
TRBV6-5 ASGRTGPEQY
TRBV28 ASSLAPNRGYNQPQH
TRBV29-1 SSLGTSGMADTQY
TRBV5-1 ASSLGQGMNTEAF
TRBV7-9 ASSLFLGSRGDNTEAF
TRBV30 AWSVNSLNGQPQH
TRBV19 ASSILIGVGELF
TRBV28 ASRRGISYEQY
TRBV27 ASSLSVRALAKNIQY
TRBV2 ASKFWGGGTDTQY
TRBV28 ASSPNQPQH
TRBV5-1 ASGLWRQGASEQY
TRBV12-5 ASRPTGGNTGELF
TRBV5-8 ASSSFYEQY
TRBV19 ASSIAAYSSTDTQY
TRBV11-1 ASTPGGPDRNTEAF
TRBV5-1 ASSWPSSLAGNNEQF
TRBV21-1 ASSNGGSYEQY
TRBV7-8 ASRTSGRTQETQY
TRBV10-1 ASTMGRGEQY
TRBV10-1 ASSESGGRTEAF
TRBV27 ASRLSAGTAYNEQF
TRBV5-1 ASSETGIPPDTQY
TRBV4-1 ASKGGPTVNTGELF
TRBV19 ATSLSPSANYGYT
TRBV9 ASGRAERNIQY
TRBV7-8 ASTPAGHEQY
TRBV27 ASSPRGGPAGDEKLF
TRBV19 ASSIEGKYEQY